These T cell receptor beta chains were read from a single sample in a study of neoadjuvant anti-PD-1 for oral cavity cancer. Sequenced by immunoSEQ multiplex PCR; TCRdb stores in-frame clones only, minus some. Found here are about 9,400 clones, approximately 57% of them singletons; the top ten hold roughly 4.1%. The sample here was PBMCs, taken after nivolumab (anti-PD-1) treatment. These receptors were obtained from a person between 35 and 79 years old with oral cavity squamous cell carcinoma. The CDR3 runs from the conserved cysteine through the conserved F or W. D genes are given only for firm matches. Rows may omit the clone size; those that give it use once, few, many or a size class.

clone_size,d_call,j_call,v_call,cdr3_aa,cdr3_nt
.,TRBD1,TRBJ1-5,TRBV10-1,CASSGGTANQPQHF,TGCGCCAGCAGTGGGGGGACAGCGAATCAGCCCCAGCATTTT
few,.,TRBJ2-2,TRBV19,CASSMNRAAHTGELFF,TGTGCCAGTAGTATGAACAGGGCGGCCCACACCGGGGAGCTGTTTTTT
.,.,TRBJ2-3,TRBV5-1,CASSLTTDTQYF,TGCGCCAGCAGCTTGACTACAGATACGCAGTATTTT
.,TRBD1,TRBJ1-2,TRBV5-1,CASSLGTGPNYGYTF,TGCGCCAGCAGCTTGGGGACAGGGCCTAACTATGGCTACACCTTC
few,TRBD1,TRBJ1-1,TRBV7-2,CASSHSDRGQEAFF,TGTGCCAGCAGCCATTCCGACAGGGGGCAGGAAGCTTTCTTT
.,.,TRBJ2-5,TRBV5-4,CASSLISNQETQYF,TGTGCCAGCAGCTTGATTAGTAACCAAGAGACCCAGTACTTC
few,.,TRBJ1-4,TRBV28,CASGFQGSEFF,TGTGCCAGCGGATTCCAGGGTAGTGAGTTTTTT
.,.,TRBJ2-7,TRBV4-1,CASRLGAGPYEQYF,TGCGCCAGCAGACTTGGGGCCGGACCCTACGAGCAGTACTTC
.,TRBD1,TRBJ1-1,TRBV14,CASSQAGGSNTEAFF,TGTGCCAGCAGCCAAGCAGGGGGTTCGAACACTGAAGCTTTCTTT
few,.,TRBJ2-4,TRBV2,CASSGPGDIQYF,TGTGCCAGCTCGGGCCCAGGGGACATTCAGTACTTC
.,.,TRBJ2-1,TRBV7-9,CASSSGADYEQFF,TGTGCCAGCAGCTCCGGGGCCGACTATGAGCAGTTCTTC
.,.,TRBJ1-6,TRBV2,CASSRGSYNSPLHF,TGTGCCAGCTCTCGGGGGTCCTATAATTCACCCCTCCACTTT
.,.,TRBJ2-1,TRBV10-3,CAISELAAGADEQFF,TGTGCCATCAGTGAGCTTGCTGCCGGGGCCGATGAGCAGTTCTTC
once,.,TRBJ2-1,TRBV27,CASSLRTDSYNEQFF,TGTGCCAGCAGTTTGCGCACAGACTCCTACAATGAGCAGTTCTTC
once,TRBD1,TRBJ2-1,TRBV2,CASRRGTGVLNEQFF,TGTGCCAGCAGGAGAGGGACAGGGGTTCTGAATGAGCAGTTCTTC
.,.,TRBJ1-2,TRBV19,CASNDDSNYGYTF,TGTGCCAGTAACGACGACAGTAACTATGGCTACACCTTC
.,.,TRBJ1-2,TRBV27,CASSSHLQGSGYTF,TGTGCCAGCAGCAGCCATTTACAGGGTTCCGGCTACACCTTC
once,.,TRBJ2-1,TRBV6-1,CASSLDRANEQFF,TGTGCCAGCAGTCTGGACAGAGCCAATGAGCAGTTCTTC
.,.,TRBJ1-2,TRBV2,CASSELAAGYTF,TGTGCCAGCAGTGAACTGGCAGCTGGCTACACCTTC
.,.,TRBJ2-3,TRBV10-3,CAISRDSTDTQYF,TGTGCCATCAGCAGGGACAGCACAGATACGCAGTATTTT
few,TRBD2,TRBJ2-7,TRBV6-5,CASTLREAPYEQYF,TGTGCCAGCACCCTACGGGAGGCTCCATACGAGCAGTACTTC
.,.,TRBJ2-1,TRBV7-9,CASSFTMAGSYNEQFF,TGTGCCAGCAGCTTTACCATGGCGGGAAGCTACAATGAGCAGTTCTTC
.,.,TRBJ2-7,TRBV6-1,CASTYRVGYEQYF,TGTGCCAGCACTTACAGGGTAGGGTACGAGCAGTACTTC
.,.,TRBJ2-7,TRBV20-1,CSARDFPEQYF,TGCAGTGCTAGAGATTTCCCCGAGCAGTACTTC
.,.,TRBJ1-2,TRBV25-1,CASSDYEVRGYTF,TGTGCCAGCAGTGATTATGAGGTGCGAGGCTACACCTTC
few,.,TRBJ1-3,TRBV14,CASSQDLRGNTIYF,TGTGCCAGCAGCCAAGATCTACGAGGAAACACCATATATTTT
.,.,TRBJ1-5,TRBV5-6,CASSLYTGRGDNQPQHF,TGTGCCAGCAGCCTATATACGGGGAGAGGAGACAATCAGCCCCAGCATTTT
few,.,TRBJ2-1,TRBV4-1,CASSLRRDEQFF,TGCGCCAGCAGCCTCAGGCGAGATGAGCAGTTCTTC
.,TRBD1,TRBJ1-1,TRBV9,CASSPQGQGGTEAFF,TGTGCCAGCAGCCCCCAGGGACAGGGGGGGACTGAAGCTTTCTTT
.,.,TRBJ2-5,TRBV28,CASSIRGAERLFHQETQYF,TGTGCCAGCAGTATCAGGGGGGCGGAACGACTCTTCCACCAAGAGACCCAGTACTTC
.,.,TRBJ2-7,TRBV7-9,CASSLAGLEQYF,TGTGCCAGCAGCTTAGCTGGGTTAGAGCAGTACTTC
.,TRBD1,TRBJ1-2,TRBV27,CASSFLQGNYGYTF,TGTGCCAGCAGTTTTTTACAGGGGAACTATGGCTACACCTTC
few,TRBD1,TRBJ1-2,TRBV27,CASKSGGTGGLGYTF,TGTGCCAGCAAGAGTGGAGGGACAGGGGGCCTTGGCTACACCTTC